The 2 T cell receptor beta chains below come from one sample, sequenced in a study of a mutant IDH1 vaccine in newly diagnosed glioma. Clones were sequenced by immunoSEQ multiplex PCR, and TCRdb holds only the in-frame ones, with some missing. The table lists around 32,000 clones, roughly four fifths of them singletons. Time point denoted: week 35, safety follow-up. The study gave 300 ug of mutant IDH1 20-mer peptide per vaccine dose, with topical imiquimod. These receptors' targets are unknown. The specimen was PBMCs, collected from a glioma patient whose treatment included an IDH1 peptide vaccine. The receptors stem from a woman in her late teens or twenties with glioma.

The chain joins TRBV7-2 to TRBJ1-4; 7 bases map to TRBD1. CDR3 length: 12 amino acids. Germline V gene data show CDR1 as SGHTA and CDR2 as FQGNSA. V dropped 5 bases and J dropped 12; count of bases not matched to a gene: 6. The CDR3 protein is CASSLDREELFF. CDR3 coding DNA: TGTGCCAGCAGCCTTGACAGGGAAGAACTGTTTTTT.

The chain recombines TRBV6-6 with TRBJ2-4, with 11 bases that match TRBD2. Germline CDR1 reads MNHNY; CDR2 reads SVGAGI (reference sequence). Trimming cost V 4 bases and J 15 bases; bases outside gene matches: 5. The CDR3 covers 12 residues. The CDR3 sequence is CASSSSGGPGYF. The CDR3 DNA reads as TGTGCCAGCAGTTCTAGCGGGGGGCCCGGGTACTTC.